This TCR beta chain originates from a study of spatial heterogeneity in lung cancer (dated by TCRdb to the late 2010s). About the full investigation: Beta-chain transcripts were consistently detected in greater numbers than alpha-chain transcripts, which likely reflects a higher abundance of beta-chain transcripts. The study linked features of the TCR repertoire to counts of nonsynonymous mutations, which were determined by whole-exome sequencing of tumor tissue. Both alpha and beta chains were TCR-sequenced in samples taken at surgery, namely 220 tumor regions, around 61 matched nontumor lung samples and roughly 56 PBMC samples. In non-small cell lung cancer, the study made a quantitative comparison of TCR alpha and beta repertoires among multiple tumor regions, matched nontumor lung and blood. TCR transcript counts in tumor regions correlated strongly with a T cell transcriptional module score from matched bulk RNA-seq. In the raw uncorrected reads, each unique combination of TCR and UMI appeared more than ten times on average.

The intended sense of this specimen's time point label: sample taken at primary tumor resection. Donors were some 67 patients with early-stage, untreated non-small cell lung cancer from the lung TRACERx cohort. Without any cell sorting, TCR sequencing was performed on whole RNA extracted either from tumor and nontumor lung tissue or from cryopreserved PBMC samples. Only patients with enough RNA available from two or more tumor regions were chosen for TCR sequencing. Before being selected, tumor and adjacent nontumor lung specimens were reviewed by a lung pathologist. Receptor libraries were prepared by 5' RACE. The sequencer listed for this sample is NextSeq 500. To allow correction of PCR and sequencing errors, the TCR library protocol tagged every TCR cDNA molecule with a unique molecular identifier. Turning to the authors' computational methods: TCR identification, UMI-based error correction and CDR3 extraction were all carried out with Decombinator tools. TCRs above a frequency of 2 per 1,000, corresponding to the top 1% of the tumor frequency distribution, were defined as expanded. Expanded tumor TCRs statistically deemed absent (corrected P<0.05) from at least one tumor region were classed as regional, and all other expanded tumor TCRs were classed as ubiquitous. Renyi diversity was computed with the R vegan package after each repertoire had been subsampled 100 times to 5,000 TCRs. CDR3 similarity networks were built from amino acid triplet string-kernel similarity, connecting CDR3s with pairwise similarity above 0.82. TCRdb trimmed public reads at Q25 via fastp, called clones via MiXCR and kept in-frame beta chains. Duplicate CDR3 protein sequences are folded into a single record with the most common DNA and genes. It is TCRdb's table, rather than the study itself, that gives the V and J calls and clone size. The sample table contains 3,000 to 4,000 distinct CDR3 sequences; only one count was recorded for 5.5% to 8.5% of them. Clones ranked in the top ten supply 20% of the sample.

Including cysteine and phenylalanine, the CDR3 has 16 amino acids. Just the 48-base CDR3 DNA is kept, in frame starting at base 1. V lost 3 bases and J lost 3 bases, and the count of bases not matched to a germline gene is 12. The germline V gene specifies SGHRS as CDR1 and YFSETQ as CDR2. The paper as a whole reports these results and caveats: Counts of ubiquitous and regional expanded TCRs correlated with counts of ubiquitous and regional nonsynonymous mutations, respectively. TCR-seq coverage of tumor T cells was estimated at only approximately 7% for alpha chains and around 13% for beta chains. Confirming at a functional level the hypothesis that regional TCRs recognize regional mutations was considered to require additional single-cell paired TCR alpha and beta sequencing. The tumor nonsynonymous mutation count correlated with the number of expanded alpha and beta TCRs within the tumor.

By share, this clonotype ranks as hyperexpanded (1% or more). The clone's antigen remains unknown. One base away there is no much larger clone; base qualities are not given. Because the library targeted alpha chains, this beta chain is an off-target read whose size means little. The input for sequencing was lung tumor tissue, taken at surgery. The rearranged segments are TRBV5-1 and TRBJ2-7; the central 7 bases match TRBD1. The receptor was derived from a male donor with early-stage non-small cell lung cancer. The DNA reads TGCGCCAGCAGCTCGAATCCCGGGACAGAAAGCTACGAGCAGTACTTC. It codes for CASSSNPGTESYEQYF.